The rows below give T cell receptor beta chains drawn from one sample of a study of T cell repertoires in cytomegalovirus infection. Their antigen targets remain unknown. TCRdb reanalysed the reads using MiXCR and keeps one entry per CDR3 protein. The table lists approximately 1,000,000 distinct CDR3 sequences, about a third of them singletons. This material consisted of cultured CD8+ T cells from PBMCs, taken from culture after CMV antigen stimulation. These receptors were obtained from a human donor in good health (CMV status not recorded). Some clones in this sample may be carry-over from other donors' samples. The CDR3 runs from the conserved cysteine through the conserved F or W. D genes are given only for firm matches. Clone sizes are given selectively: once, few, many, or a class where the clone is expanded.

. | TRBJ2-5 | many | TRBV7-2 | TGTGCCAGCAGCCCTTGGGACGGAGAAGAGACCCAGTACTTC | CASSPWDGEETQYF
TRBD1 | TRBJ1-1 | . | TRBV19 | TGTGCCAGTAGAACCGGGACAGGGGGGATTGAAGCTTTCTTT | CASRTGTGGIEAFF
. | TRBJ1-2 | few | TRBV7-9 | TGTGCCAGCAGCACCCGGGACGGTTCTAACTATGGCTACACCTTC | CASSTRDGSNYGYTF
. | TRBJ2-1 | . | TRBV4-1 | TGCGCCAGCAGCCAAGTTACCGGACTCGGAGACAATGAGCAGTTCTTC | CASSQVTGLGDNEQFF
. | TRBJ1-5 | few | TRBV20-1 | TGCAGTGCTAGAGGCGGTGGGGGCTTGCAGCCCCAGCATTTT | CSARGGGGLQPQHF
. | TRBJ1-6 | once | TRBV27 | TGTGCCAGCAGTTTAGGTACTGATTATTCACCCCCCCACTTT | CASSLGTDYSPPHF
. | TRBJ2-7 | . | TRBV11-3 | TGTGCCAGCAGCCGGAAGCTTGACGGCTCCTACGAGCAGTACTTC | CASSRKLDGSYEQYF
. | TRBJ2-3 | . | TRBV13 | TGTGCCAGCAGCATAACCGGGATCAACACAGATACGCAGTATTTT | CASSITGINTDTQYF
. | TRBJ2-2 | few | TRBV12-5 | TGTGCTAGTGGTTTGTCTACAGCCCGGAAATCTGCCGGGGAGCTGTTTTTT | CASGLSTARKSAGELFF
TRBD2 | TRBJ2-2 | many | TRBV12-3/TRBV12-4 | TGTGCCATCGGAATGGCTAGCGGGGCCTTCGCGAACACCGGGGAGCTGTTTTTT | CAIGMASGAFANTGELFF
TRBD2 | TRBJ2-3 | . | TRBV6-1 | TGTGCCAGCAGTGATGTTGCGGGGGGGCGCACAGATACGCAGTATTTT | CASSDVAGGRTDTQYF
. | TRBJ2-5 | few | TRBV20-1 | TGCAGTGCTTCCAGGGAAGAGACCCAGTACTTC | CSASREETQYF
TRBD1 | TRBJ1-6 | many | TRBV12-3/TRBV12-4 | TGTGCCAGCAGTCCGGGACAGGGGCATTCACCCCTCCACTTT | CASSPGQGHSPLHF
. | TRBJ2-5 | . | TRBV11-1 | TGTGCCAGCAGCTACGGGACATCTATAGGAGAGACCCAGTACTTC | CASSYGTSIGETQYF
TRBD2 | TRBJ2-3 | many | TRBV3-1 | TGTGCCAGCAGCCAAGTATTTTGGGAGCGGGGAAGCACAGATACGCAGTATTTT | CASSQVFWERGSTDTQYF
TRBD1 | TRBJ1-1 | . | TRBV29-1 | TGCAGCGTCGGCGATCCGGGACAGGGCACTGAAGCTTTCTTT | CSVGDPGQGTEAFF
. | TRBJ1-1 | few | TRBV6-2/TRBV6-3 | TGTGCCAGCAGTTTCGACAGCGTCGAAGCTTTCTTT | CASSFDSVEAFF
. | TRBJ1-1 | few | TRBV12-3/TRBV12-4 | TGTGCCAGCAGTTTTTCGTCGAGTGAAGCTTTCTTT | CASSFSSSEAFF
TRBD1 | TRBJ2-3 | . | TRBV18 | TGTGCCAGCTCAATAACGACAGGGGATCTCACAGATACGCAGTATTTT | CASSITTGDLTDTQYF
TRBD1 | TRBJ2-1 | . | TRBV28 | TGTGCCAGCAACGACCGGGACAGCTACAATGAGCAGTTCTTC | CASNDRDSYNEQFF
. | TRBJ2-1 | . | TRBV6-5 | TGTGCCAGCCGCACAGGGTTCGGTGAGCAGTTCTTC | CASRTGFGEQFF
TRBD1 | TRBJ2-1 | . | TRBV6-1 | TGTGCCAGCAGTCACAACCCGCTCCGGACAGGGAGTGAGCAGTTCTTC | CASSHNPLRTGSEQFF
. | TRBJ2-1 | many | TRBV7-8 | TGTGCCAGCAGCTTAGATCCCATGGGGGTCGCCTACAATGAGCAGTTCTTC | CASSLDPMGVAYNEQFF
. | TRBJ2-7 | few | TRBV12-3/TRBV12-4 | TGTGCCAGCAGTTATGTTCCTTGGGAGCAGTACTTC | CASSYVPWEQYF
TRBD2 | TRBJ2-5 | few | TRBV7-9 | TGTGCCAGCGGAATAGCGGGGGCTTTCCAAGAGACCCAGTACTTC | CASGIAGAFQETQYF
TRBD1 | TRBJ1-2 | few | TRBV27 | TGTGCCAGCAGTTTACTCGGGACAGGGAGCCTCTATGGCTACACCTTC | CASSLLGTGSLYGYTF
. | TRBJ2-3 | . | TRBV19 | TGTGCCAGTAGTATAACCGGGACTCGGAGCACAGATACGCAGTATTTT | CASSITGTRSTDTQYF
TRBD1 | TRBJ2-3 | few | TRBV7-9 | TGTGCCAGCAGCACAACCGGGACAGGGGTCGCAGATACGCAGTATTTT | CASSTTGTGVADTQYF
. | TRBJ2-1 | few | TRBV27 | TGTGCCAGCAGTTTACCAACACCTGGAGTCGAGCAGTTCTTC | CASSLPTPGVEQFF
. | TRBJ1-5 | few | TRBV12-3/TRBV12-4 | TGTGCCAGCAGACACCCGTCCGGGGACAACAATCAGCCCCAGCATTTT | CASRHPSGDNNQPQHF
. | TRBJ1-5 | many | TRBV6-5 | TGTGCCAGCAGTTACTCCGGCAACATCGACCCCAATCAGCCCCAGCATTTT | CASSYSGNIDPNQPQHF
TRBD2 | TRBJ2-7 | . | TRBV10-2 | TGCGCCAGCAGCCCGGTCCCAGCGGGGGGCCGCTACGAGCAGTACTTC | CASSPVPAGGRYEQYF
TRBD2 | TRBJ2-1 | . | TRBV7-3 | TGTGCCAGCAGCTTCGAGCGGGGGGGCGCGGATGAGCAGTTCTTC | CASSFERGGADEQFF
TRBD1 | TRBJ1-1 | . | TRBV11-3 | TGTGCCAGCAGCTTGATCAGACGCCGAGGACAGGGGGCTACCATGAACACTGAAGCTTTCTTT | CASSLIRRRGQGATMNTEAFF
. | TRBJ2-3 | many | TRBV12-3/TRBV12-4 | TGTGCCAGCAGTCCTAGGGACTTTAGCACAGATACGCAGTATTTT | CASSPRDFSTDTQYF
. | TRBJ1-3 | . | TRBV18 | TGTGCCAGCTCACCAGAGATTGTCTCTGGAAACACCATATATTTT | CASSPEIVSGNTIYF
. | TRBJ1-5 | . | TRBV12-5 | TGTGCTAGTGGTTGGGGGACATTTAGCAATCAGCCCCAGCATTTT | CASGWGTFSNQPQHF
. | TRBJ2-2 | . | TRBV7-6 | TGTGCTAGCAGCTTAGGGAAGGCCGGGGAGCTGTTTTTT | CASSLGKAGELFF
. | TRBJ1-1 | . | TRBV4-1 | TGCGCCAGCAGCCAAGTATTCGGCGGGAACACTGAAGCTTTCTTT | CASSQVFGGNTEAFF
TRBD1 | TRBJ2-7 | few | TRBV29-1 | TGCAGCGTTGGTCAACAGGGGTACGAGCAGTACTTC | CSVGQQGYEQYF
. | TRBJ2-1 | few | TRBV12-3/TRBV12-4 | TGTGCCAGCAGTTTAGCGGTGGGGGCTTATGAGCAGTTCTTC | CASSLAVGAYEQFF
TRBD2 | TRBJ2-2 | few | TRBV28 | TGTGCCAGCAGTTCCTTGGGACTAGTAGACACCGGGGAGCTGTTTTTT | CASSSLGLVDTGELFF
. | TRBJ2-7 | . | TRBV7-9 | TGTGCCAGCAGCTTAGTCGTCGTGGGGAGCTACGAGCAGTACTTC | CASSLVVVGSYEQYF
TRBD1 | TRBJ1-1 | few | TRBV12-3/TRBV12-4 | TGTGCCAGCAGTCCAACAGGGGAGGACACTGAAGCTTTCTTT | CASSPTGEDTEAFF
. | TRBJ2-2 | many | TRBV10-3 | TGTGCCATCAGTGAGTCGGCGCGGTCGAACACCGGGGAGCTGTTTTTT | CAISESARSNTGELFF
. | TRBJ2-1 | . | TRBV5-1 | TGCGCCAGCAGCGCCGGGTTCGAGCAGTTCTTC | CASSAGFEQFF
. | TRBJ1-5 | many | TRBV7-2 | TGTGCCAGCAGCCGACACAGGGTGAATCAGCCCCAGCATTTT | CASSRHRVNQPQHF
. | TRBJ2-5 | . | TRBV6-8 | TGTGCCAGCAGTCCCGGGCCTTCTGGGTCAGAGACCCAGTACTTC | CASSPGPSGSETQYF
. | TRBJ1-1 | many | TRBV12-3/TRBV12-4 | TGTGCCAGCAGTTTAGCGCCAGGGACCACTGAAGCTTTCTTT | CASSLAPGTTEAFF
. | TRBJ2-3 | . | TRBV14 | TGTGCCAGCAGCCAAGATCTCGGGTTTAGCACAGATACGCAGTATTTT | CASSQDLGFSTDTQYF
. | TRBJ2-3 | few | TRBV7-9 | TGTGCCAGCAGCTCCTTTGGGGTAGCAGATACGCAGTATTTT | CASSSFGVADTQYF
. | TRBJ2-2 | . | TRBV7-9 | TGTGCCAGCAGCCCGACTCGGGGCGCGAACACCGGGGAGCTGTTTTTT | CASSPTRGANTGELFF
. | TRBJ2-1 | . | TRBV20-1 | TGCAGTGCTAGGTGGCCTCTCTACAATGAGCAGTTCTTC | CSARWPLYNEQFF
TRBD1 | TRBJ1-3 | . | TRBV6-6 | TGTGCCAGCAGTTACGCTCCAGGGGGCTCTGGAAACACCATATATTTT | CASSYAPGGSGNTIYF
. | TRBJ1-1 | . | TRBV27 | TGTGCCAGCAGTCCCCTAGAGGGTGCCCTAGGAGAAGCTTTCTTT | CASSPLEGALGEAFF
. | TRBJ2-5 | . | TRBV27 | TGTGCCAGCAGTCCCGACCAACTTCAAGAGACCCAGTACTTC | CASSPDQLQETQYF